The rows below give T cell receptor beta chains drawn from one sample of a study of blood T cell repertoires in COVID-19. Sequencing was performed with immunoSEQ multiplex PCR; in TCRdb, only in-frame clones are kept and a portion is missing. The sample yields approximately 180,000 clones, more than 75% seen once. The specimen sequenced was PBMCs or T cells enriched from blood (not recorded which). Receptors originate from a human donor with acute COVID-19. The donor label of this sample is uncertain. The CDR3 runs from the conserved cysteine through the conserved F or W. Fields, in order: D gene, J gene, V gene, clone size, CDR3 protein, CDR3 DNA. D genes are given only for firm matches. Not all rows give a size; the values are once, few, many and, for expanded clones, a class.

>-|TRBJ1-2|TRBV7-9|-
CASSLSSEPYGYTF
TGTGCCAGCAGCTTATCCTCGGAGCCCTATGGCTACACCTTC
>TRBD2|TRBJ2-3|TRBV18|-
CASSPGLAGVTDTQYF
TGTGCCAGCTCACCGGGTTTAGCGGGGGTCACAGATACGCAGTATTTT
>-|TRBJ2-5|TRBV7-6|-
CAGGAETQYF
TGTGCCGGGGGGGCGGAGACCCAGTACTTC
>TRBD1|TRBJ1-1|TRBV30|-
CAWRGDSLNTEAFF
TGTGCCTGGAGGGGGGACAGTTTGAACACTGAAGCTTTCTTT
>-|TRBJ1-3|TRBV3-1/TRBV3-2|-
CASSPEASSGNTIYF
TGTGCCAGCAGCCCAGAGGCCAGCTCTGGAAACACCATATATTTT
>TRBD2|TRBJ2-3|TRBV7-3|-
CASSPVAGAADTQYF
TGTGCCAGCAGCCCGGTAGCGGGGGCCGCAGATACGCAGTATTTT
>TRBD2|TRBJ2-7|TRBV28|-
CASSLAGGYIDEQYF
TGTGCCAGCAGTTTAGCGGGGGGGTACATAGACGAGCAGTACTTC
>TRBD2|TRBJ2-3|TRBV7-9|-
CASSLGLAGTTDTQYF
TGTGCCAGCAGCTTAGGTCTAGCGGGAACCACAGATACGCAGTATTTT
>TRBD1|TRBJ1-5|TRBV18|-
CASSLPGGVNQPQHF
TGTGCCAGCTCACTTCCAGGGGGAGTCAATCAGCCCCAGCATTTT
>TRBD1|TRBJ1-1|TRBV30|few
CAWSVRGWGTGNRGYTEAFF
TGTGCCTGGAGTGTACGGGGGTGGGGGACAGGGAACAGGGGATACACTGAAGCTTTCTTT
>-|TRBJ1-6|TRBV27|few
CASQDRISMNSPLHF
TGTGCCAGCCAAGACAGAATTTCTATGAATTCACCCCTCCACTTT
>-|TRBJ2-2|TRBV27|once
CASSLIGVGDTGELFF
TGTGCCAGCAGTTTAATAGGGGTTGGGGACACCGGGGAGCTGTTTTTT
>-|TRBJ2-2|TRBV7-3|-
CASSLPIGGELFF
TGTGCCAGCAGCTTACCGATCGGCGGGGAGCTGTTTTTT
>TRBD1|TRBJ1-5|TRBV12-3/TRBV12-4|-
CASSLEGAQPQHF
TGTGCCAGCAGTTTAGAGGGGGCACAGCCCCAGCATTTT
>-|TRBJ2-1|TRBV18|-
CASSPTGGQGEQFF
TGTGCCAGCTCACCTACAGGTGGGCAGGGTGAGCAGTTCTTC
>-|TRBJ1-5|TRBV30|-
CAWTSRGSRNQPQHF
TGTGCCTGGACCTCACGGGGATCCCGGAATCAGCCCCAGCATTTT
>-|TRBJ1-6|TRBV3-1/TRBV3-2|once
CASSASGRGGSPLHF
TGTGCCAGCAGCGCGAGCGGCAGGGGAGGGTCACCCCTCCACTTT
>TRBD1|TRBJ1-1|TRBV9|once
CASSPVVGGGPTEAFF
TGTGCCAGCAGCCCGGTTGTTGGAGGGGGCCCCACTGAAGCTTTCTTT
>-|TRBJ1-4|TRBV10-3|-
CAIKGQTNEKLFF
TGTGCCATCAAAGGACAGACGAATGAAAAACTGTTTTTT
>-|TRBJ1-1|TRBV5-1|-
CASSLGPRGTEAFF
TGCGCCAGCAGCTTGGGTCCCCGAGGGACTGAAGCTTTCTTT
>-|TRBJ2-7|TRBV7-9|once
CASSLSETAYEQYF
TGTGCCAGCAGCTTATCCGAGACAGCCTACGAGCAGTACTTC
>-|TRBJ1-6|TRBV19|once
CASSTTRDWNSPLHF
TGTGCCAGTAGTACGACGCGAGACTGGAATTCACCCCTCCACTTT
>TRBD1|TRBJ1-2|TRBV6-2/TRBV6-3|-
CASSQRSTGRGKPNGYTF
TGTGCCAGCAGCCAACGTTCGACAGGGAGAGGGAAGCCCAATGGCTACACCTTC
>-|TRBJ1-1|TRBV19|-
CASSIPNGWRAAEAFF
TGTGCCAGTAGTATCCCAAACGGATGGAGGGCGGCTGAAGCTTTCTTT
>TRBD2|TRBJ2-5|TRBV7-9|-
CASSSGTSGASWGETQYF
TGTGCCAGCAGCTCCGGGACTAGCGGGGCCTCCTGGGGGGAGACCCAGTACTTC
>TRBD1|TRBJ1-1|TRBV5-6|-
CASSFTGVNTEAFF
TGTGCCAGCAGCTTTACAGGGGTGAACACTGAAGCTTTCTTT
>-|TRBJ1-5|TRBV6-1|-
CASSEHRGQPENQPQHF
TGTGCCAGCAGTGAACATCGAGGGCAGCCAGAAAATCAGCCCCAGCATTTT
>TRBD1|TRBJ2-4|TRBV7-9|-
CASSLQGAGNIQYF
TGTGCCAGCAGCTTACAGGGGGCCGGAAACATTCAGTACTTC
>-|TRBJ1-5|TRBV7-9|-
CASSLVAQPQHF
TGTGCCAGCAGCTTAGTAGCTCAGCCCCAGCATTTT
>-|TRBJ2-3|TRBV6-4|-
CASSPAASFTDTQYF
TGTGCCAGCAGCCCAGCGGCTAGCTTCACAGATACGCAGTATTTT
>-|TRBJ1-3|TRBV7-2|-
CASSIRVSGNTIYF
TGTGCCAGCAGCATCAGGGTATCTGGAAACACCATATATTTT
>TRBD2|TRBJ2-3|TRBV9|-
CASSDRGGSTDTQYF
TGTGCCAGCAGCGATCGGGGGGGAAGCACAGATACGCAGTATTTT
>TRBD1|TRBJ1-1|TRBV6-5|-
CASSMDRGYTEAFF
TGTGCCAGCAGTATGGACAGGGGTTATACTGAAGCTTTCTTT
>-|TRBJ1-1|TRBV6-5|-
CASSYPGANTEAFF
TGTGCCAGCAGTTACCCCGGTGCGAACACTGAAGCTTTCTTT
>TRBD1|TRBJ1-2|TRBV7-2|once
CASSFQGDGGYTF
TGTGCCAGCAGTTTCCAGGGGGATGGCGGCTACACCTTC
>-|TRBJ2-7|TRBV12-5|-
CASGSSNPRDIRGEQYF
TGTGCTAGTGGTTCCTCCAATCCCCGGGACATCCGTGGGGAGCAGTACTTC
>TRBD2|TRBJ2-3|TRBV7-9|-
CASSAAGGLADTDTQYF
TGTGCCAGCAGCGCAGCCGGTGGACTAGCGGACACAGATACGCAGTATTTT
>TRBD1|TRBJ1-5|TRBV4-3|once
CASSPGQSAQPQHF
TGCGCCAGCAGCCCGGGACAGAGTGCACAGCCCCAGCATTTT
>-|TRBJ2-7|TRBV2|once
CASSESGGQESSYSYEQYF
TGTGCCAGCAGTGAATCGGGGGGACAGGAATCATCCTACTCCTACGAGCAGTACTTC
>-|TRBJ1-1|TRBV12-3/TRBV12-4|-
CASCAGSTEAFF
TGTGCCAGCTGCGCCGGGAGCACTGAAGCTTTCTTT
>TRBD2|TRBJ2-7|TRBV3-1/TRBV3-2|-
CASSQVPSGVYEQYF
TGTGCCAGCAGCCAAGTCCCTAGCGGGGTCTACGAGCAGTACTTC
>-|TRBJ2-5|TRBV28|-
CASSPWRGQETQYF
TGTGCCAGCAGTCCATGGCGGGGCCAAGAGACCCAGTACTTC
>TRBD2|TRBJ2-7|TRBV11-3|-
CASSLTLLAGGPDALYEQYF
TGTGCCAGCAGCTTAACTCTTCTAGCGGGGGGCCCCGACGCCCTCTACGAGCAGTACTTC
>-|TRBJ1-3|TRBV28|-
CASSFRGGRGNTIYF
TGTGCCAGCAGTTTTCGGGGGGGACGTGGAAACACCATATATTTT
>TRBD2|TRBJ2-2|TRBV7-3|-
CASSFSGVTGELFF
TGTGCCAGCAGCTTTAGCGGGGTCACCGGGGAGCTGTTTTTT
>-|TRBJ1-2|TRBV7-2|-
CASSPLGGGLYGYTF
TGTGCCAGCAGCCCCCTCGGCGGGGGTCTTTATGGCTACACCTTC
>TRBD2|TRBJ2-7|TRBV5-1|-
CASSLGEGYEQYF
TGCGCCAGCAGCTTGGGGGAGGGCTACGAGCAGTACTTC
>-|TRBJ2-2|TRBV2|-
CASSPTGNTGELFF
TGTGCCAGCAGTCCGACAGGCAACACCGGGGAGCTGTTTTTT
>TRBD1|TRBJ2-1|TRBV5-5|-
CASSPGQGRDEQFF
TGTGCCAGCAGCCCAGGACAGGGCAGGGATGAGCAGTTCTTC
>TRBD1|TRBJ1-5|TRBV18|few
CASSFQRQGRYSNQPQHF
TGTGCCAGCTCATTCCAAAGACAGGGGCGATATAGCAATCAGCCCCAGCATTTT